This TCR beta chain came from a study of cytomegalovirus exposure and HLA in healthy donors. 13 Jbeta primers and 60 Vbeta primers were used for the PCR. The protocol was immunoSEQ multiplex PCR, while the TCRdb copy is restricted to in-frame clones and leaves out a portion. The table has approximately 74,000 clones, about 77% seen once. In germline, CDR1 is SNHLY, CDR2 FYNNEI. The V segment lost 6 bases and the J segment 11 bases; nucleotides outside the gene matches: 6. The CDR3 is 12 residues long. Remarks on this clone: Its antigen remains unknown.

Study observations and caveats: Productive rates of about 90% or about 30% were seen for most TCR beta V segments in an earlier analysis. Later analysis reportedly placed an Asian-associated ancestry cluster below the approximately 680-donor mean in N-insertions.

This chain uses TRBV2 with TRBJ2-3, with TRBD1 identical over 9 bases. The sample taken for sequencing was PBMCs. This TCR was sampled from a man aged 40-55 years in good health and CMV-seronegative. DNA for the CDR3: TGTGCCAGCAGCGGGACAGGGTTCGGGCAGTATTTT. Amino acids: CASSGTGFGQYF.